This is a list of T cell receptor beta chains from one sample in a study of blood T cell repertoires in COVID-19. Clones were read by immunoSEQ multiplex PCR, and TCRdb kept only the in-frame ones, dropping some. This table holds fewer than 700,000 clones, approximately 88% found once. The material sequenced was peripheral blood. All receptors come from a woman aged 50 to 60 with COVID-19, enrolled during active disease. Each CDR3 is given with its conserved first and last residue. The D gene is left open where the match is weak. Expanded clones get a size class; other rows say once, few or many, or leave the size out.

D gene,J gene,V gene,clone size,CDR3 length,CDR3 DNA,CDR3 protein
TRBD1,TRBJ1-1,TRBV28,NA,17,TGTGCCAGCAGTTTATTCGGACAGGGAGGATCGGACACTGAAGCTTTCTTT,CASSLFGQGGSDTEAFF
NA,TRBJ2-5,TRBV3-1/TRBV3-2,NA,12,TGTGCCAGCAGCCGGAGGGAAGAGACCCAGTACTTC,CASSRREETQYF
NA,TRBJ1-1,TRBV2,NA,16,TGTGCCAGCAGTGTCCTGGCAGGCTCGATGAACACTGAAGCTTTCTTT,CASSVLAGSMNTEAFF
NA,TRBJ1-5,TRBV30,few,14,TGTGCCTGGAGTGTACGACAGGTCAATCAGCCCCAGCATTTT,CAWSVRQVNQPQHF
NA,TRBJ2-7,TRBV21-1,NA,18,TGTGCCAGCAGCAAAAAGGGGGTTCGGCAGGGAAAACCGTACGAGCAGTACTTC,CASSKKGVRQGKPYEQYF
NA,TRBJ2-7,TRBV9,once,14,TGTGCCAGCAGCGTAGAGGACAGTCCCTACGAGCAGTACTTC,CASSVEDSPYEQYF
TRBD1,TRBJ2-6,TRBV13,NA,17,TGTGCCAGCAGCTTAAGACAGGGTAAAAGAGGGGCCAACGTCCTGACTTTC,CASSLRQGKRGANVLTF
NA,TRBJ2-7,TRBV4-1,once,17,TGCGCCAGCAGCCTTCCTTCCGGGGACACGCGCTCCTACGAGCAGTACTTC,CASSLPSGDTRSYEQYF
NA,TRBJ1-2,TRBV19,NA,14,TGTGCCAGTAGTTCGAAGGGGGGGGGTTATGGCTACACCTTC,CASSSKGGGYGYTF
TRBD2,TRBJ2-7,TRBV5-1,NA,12,TGCGCCAGCAGCGTTCAGCGGGGCGAGCAGTACTTC,CASSVQRGEQYF
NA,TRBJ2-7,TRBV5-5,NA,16,TGTGCCAGCAGCTTGGCTGGGGCAGATTCTACCTACGAGCAGTACTTC,CASSLAGADSTYEQYF
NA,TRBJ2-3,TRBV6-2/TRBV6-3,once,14,TGTGCCAGCAGTTATCTTTCCGGGGCAGATACGCAGTATTTT,CASSYLSGADTQYF
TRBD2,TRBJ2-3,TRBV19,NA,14,TGTGCCAGTAGTTCACTAGCGGGGGCAGATACGCAGTATTTT,CASSSLAGADTQYF
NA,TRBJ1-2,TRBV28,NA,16,TGTGCCAGCAGTTCTATCAGCGGGGGAAAAAACTATGGCTACACCTTC,CASSSISGGKNYGYTF
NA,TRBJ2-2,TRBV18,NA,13,TGTGCCAGCTCACCCGGAGGGGCCGGGGAGCTGTTTTTT,CASSPGGAGELFF
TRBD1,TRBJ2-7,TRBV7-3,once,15,TGTGCCAGCAGCTTAAGCTTCGGGACAGAATACGAGCAGTACTTC,CASSLSFGTEYEQYF
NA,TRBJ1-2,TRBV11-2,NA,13,TGTGCCAGCAGCTTAGGTCCCATGTATGGCTACACCTTC,CASSLGPMYGYTF
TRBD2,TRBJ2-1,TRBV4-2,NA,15,TGTGCCAGCAGCCAAGATCGGGGGGGGCTCAATGAGCAGTTCTTC,CASSQDRGGLNEQFF
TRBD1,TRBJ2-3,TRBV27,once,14,TGTGCCAGCAGTTTGGGACAGGGCACAGATACGCAGTATTTT,CASSLGQGTDTQYF
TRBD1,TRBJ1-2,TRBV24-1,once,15,TGTGCCACCAGTGAGGATGGGGACAGGGGGGATGGCTACACCTTC,CATSEDGDRGDGYTF
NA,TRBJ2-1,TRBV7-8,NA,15,TGTGCCAGCAGCACTCGGACAGACCTGAACAATGAGCAGTTCTTC,CASSTRTDLNNEQFF
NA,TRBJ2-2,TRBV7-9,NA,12,TGTGCCAGCAGCTCCGGGACAGGGGAGCTGTTTTTT,CASSSGTGELFF
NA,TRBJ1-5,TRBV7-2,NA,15,TGTGCCAGCAGCTTAGAACAGGGAGCCTATCAGCCCCAGCATTTT,CASSLEQGAYQPQHF
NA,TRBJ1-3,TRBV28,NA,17,TGTGCCAGCAGTTCCCCGCCAATTCGGAGCTCTGGAAACACCATATATTTT,CASSSPPIRSSGNTIYF
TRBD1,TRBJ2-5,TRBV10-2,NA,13,TGCGCCAGCAAGGACAGGTACCAAGAGACCCAGTACTTC,CASKDRYQETQYF
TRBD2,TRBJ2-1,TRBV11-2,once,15,TGTGCCAGCAGCTTGCGACTAGCGGATTACAATGAGCAGTTCTTC,CASSLRLADYNEQFF
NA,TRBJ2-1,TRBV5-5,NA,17,TGTGCCAGCAGCTTGGGCCCCGGGGGACGGGCGGGGAATGAGCAGTTCTTC,CASSLGPGGRAGNEQFF
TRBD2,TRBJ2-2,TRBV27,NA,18,TGTGCCAGCAGTTCTCCGACTAGCGGGGGCCGTAACACCGGGGAGCTGTTTTTT,CASSSPTSGGRNTGELFF
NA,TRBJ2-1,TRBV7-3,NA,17,TGTGCCAGCAGCTCCCAGCCGGGGCGGGGATCCTACAATGAGCAGTTCTTC,CASSSQPGRGSYNEQFF
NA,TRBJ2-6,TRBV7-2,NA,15,TGTGCCAGCAGCTTCGGAGGGACTGGGGCCAACGTCCTGACTTTC,CASSFGGTGANVLTF
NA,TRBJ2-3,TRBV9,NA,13,TGTGCCAGCAATGGGGGCGTGCAAGATACGCAGTATTTT,CASNGGVQDTQYF
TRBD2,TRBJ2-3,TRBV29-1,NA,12,TGCAGCGTTCGGGAGGAGACAGATACGCAGTATTTT,CSVREETDTQYF
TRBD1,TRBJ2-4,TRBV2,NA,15,TGTGCCAGCAGCGCACACCGGACAGGGGAAAACATTCAGTACTTC,CASSAHRTGENIQYF
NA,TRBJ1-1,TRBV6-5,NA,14,TGTGCCAGCAGTTCCACAGGTTTATACACTGAAGCTTTCTTT,CASSSTGLYTEAFF
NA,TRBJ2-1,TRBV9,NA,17,TGTGCCAGCAGCGTTGCGGACAGATCAGTTTCCTACAATGAGCAGTTCTTC,CASSVADRSVSYNEQFF
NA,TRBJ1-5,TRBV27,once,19,TGTGCCAGCAGAGTTAAACCCCCCACGAGGGCACATAGCAATCAGCCCCAGCATTTT,CASRVKPPTRAHSNQPQHF
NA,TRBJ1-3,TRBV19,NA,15,TGTGCCACCGTACCTTGGGGACTCACTGGAAACACCATATATTTT,CATVPWGLTGNTIYF
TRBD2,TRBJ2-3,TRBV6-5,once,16,TGTGCCAGCAGTTACTTTAGCGGGGGAACCGCGGATACGCAGTATTTT,CASSYFSGGTADTQYF
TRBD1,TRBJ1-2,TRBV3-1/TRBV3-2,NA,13,TGTGCCAGCAGCCAGGGACAGGTAGAAGGCTACACCTTC,CASSQGQVEGYTF
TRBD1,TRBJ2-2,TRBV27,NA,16,TGTGCCAGCAGTTTATGGGGGACAGGGGATCACGGGGAGCTGTTTTTT,CASSLWGTGDHGELFF
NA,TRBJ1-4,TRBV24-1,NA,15,TGTGCCACCAGTGATGGCACAGAGGGAGGCGAAAAACTGTTTTTT,CATSDGTEGGEKLFF
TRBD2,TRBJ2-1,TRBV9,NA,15,TGTGCCAGCAGCGCTAGCGGGGGGGCCGGGAATGAGCAGTTCTTC,CASSASGGAGNEQFF
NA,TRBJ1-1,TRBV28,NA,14,TGTGCGAGCAGGCGTCTTTCCTTGAACACTGAAGCTTTCTTT,CASRRLSLNTEAFF
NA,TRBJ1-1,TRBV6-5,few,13,TGTGCCAGCAGTTACGCAGGGAACACTGAAGCTTTCTTT,CASSYAGNTEAFF
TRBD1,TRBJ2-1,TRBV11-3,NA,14,TGTGCCAGCAGCTTAGGACAGGGGGCTGGTGAGCAGTTCTTC,CASSLGQGAGEQFF
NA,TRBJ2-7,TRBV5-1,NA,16,TGCGCCAGCAGCTTGGTTGACTCAAGGAGCTCCTACGAGCAGTACTTC,CASSLVDSRSSYEQYF
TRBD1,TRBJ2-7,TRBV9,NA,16,TGTGCCAGCAGCCCATGGGGGACAGATATTACCTACGAGCAGTACTTC,CASSPWGTDITYEQYF
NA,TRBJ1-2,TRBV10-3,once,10,TGTGCTACGGGGGGAAATGGCTACACCTTC,CATGGNGYTF
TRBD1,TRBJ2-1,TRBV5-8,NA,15,TGTGCCAGCAGCCCCCTCCGGACAGGGGACAATGAGCAGTTCTTC,CASSPLRTGDNEQFF
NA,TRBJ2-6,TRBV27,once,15,TGTGCCAGCAGTTTTCGGGGCTCTGGGGCCAACGTCCTGACTTTC,CASSFRGSGANVLTF
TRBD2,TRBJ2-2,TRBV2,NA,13,TGTGCCAGCTCGGGACTAGCGCGCGGGGAGCTGTTTTTT,CASSGLARGELFF
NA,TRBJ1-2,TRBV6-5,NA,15,TGTGCCAGCATCCCCCGGGAAGGGATAGACTATGGCTACACCTTC,CASIPREGIDYGYTF
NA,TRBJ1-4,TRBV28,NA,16,TGTGCCAGCAGTTCCACAGGGTACTCCACTAATGAAAAACTGTTTTTT,CASSSTGYSTNEKLFF
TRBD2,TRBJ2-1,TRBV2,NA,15,TGTGCCAGCAGTGAAGCTAGCGGGGGTATTGATGAGCAGTTCTTC,CASSEASGGIDEQFF
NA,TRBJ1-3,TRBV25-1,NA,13,TGTGCCAGCAGCAACCCAGGGGTGGACACCATATATTTT,CASSNPGVDTIYF
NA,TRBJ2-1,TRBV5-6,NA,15,TGTGCCAGCAGCTTGGGGCCCCAGGGTTTGGGGGAGCAGTTCTTC,CASSLGPQGLGEQFF
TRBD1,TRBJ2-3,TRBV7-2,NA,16,TGTGCCAGCAGACGGGACAGGGGGATTAGCACAGATACGCAGTATTTT,CASRRDRGISTDTQYF